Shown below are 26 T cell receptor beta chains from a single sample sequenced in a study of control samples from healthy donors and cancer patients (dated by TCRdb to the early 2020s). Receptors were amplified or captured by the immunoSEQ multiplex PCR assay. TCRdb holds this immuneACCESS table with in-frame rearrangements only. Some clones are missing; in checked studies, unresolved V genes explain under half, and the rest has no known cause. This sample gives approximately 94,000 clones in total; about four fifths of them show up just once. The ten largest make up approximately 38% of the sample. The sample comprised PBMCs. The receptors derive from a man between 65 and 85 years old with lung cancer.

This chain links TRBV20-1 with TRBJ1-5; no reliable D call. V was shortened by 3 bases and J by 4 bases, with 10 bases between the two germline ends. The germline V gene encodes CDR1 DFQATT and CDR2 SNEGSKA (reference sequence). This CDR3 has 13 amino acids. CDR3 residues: CSASYGGNQPQHF. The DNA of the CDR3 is TGCAGTGCTAGTTACGGAGGGAATCAGCCCCAGCATTTT.

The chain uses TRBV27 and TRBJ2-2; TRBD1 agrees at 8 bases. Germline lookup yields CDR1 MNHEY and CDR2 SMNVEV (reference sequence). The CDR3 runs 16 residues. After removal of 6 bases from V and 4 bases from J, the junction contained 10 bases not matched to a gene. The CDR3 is CASSPRQGFGTGELFF. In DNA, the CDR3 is TGTGCCAGCAGCCCAAGACAGGGGTTCGGCACCGGGGAGCTGTTTTTT.

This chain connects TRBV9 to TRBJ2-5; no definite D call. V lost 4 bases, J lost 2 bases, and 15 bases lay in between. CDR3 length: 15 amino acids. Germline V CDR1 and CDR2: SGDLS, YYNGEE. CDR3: CASSPESRRQETQYF. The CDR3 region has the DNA TGTGCCAGCAGCCCTGAATCGAGACGGCAAGAGACCCAGTACTTC.

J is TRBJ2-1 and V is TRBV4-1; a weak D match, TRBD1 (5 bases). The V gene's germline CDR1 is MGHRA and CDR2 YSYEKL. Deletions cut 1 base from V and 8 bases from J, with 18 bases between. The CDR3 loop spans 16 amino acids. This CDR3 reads CASSQGFGQGGDEQFF. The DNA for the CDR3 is TGCGCCAGCAGCCAAGGGTTCGGCCAGGGCGGCGATGAGCAGTTCTTC.

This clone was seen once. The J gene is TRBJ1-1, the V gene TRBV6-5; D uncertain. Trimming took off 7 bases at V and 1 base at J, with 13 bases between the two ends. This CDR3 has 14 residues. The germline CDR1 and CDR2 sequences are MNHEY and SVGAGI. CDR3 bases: TGTGCCAGCACTAGGACGCCACGGAACACTGAAGCTTTCTTT. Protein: CASTRTPRNTEAFF.

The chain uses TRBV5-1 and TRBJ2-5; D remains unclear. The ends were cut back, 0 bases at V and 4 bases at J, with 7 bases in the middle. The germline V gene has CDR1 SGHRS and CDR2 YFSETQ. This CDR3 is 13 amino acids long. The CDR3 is CASSLGQRETQYF. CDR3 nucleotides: TGCGCCAGCAGCTTGGGGCAAAGAGAGACCCAGTACTTC.

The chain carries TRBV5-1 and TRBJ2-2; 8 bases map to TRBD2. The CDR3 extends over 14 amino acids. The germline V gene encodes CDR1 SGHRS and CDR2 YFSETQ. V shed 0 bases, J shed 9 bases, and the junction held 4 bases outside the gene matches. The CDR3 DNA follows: TGCGCCAGCAGCTTGGATGCGGGGGGAAGGGAGCTGTTTTTT. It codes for CASSLDAGGRELFF.

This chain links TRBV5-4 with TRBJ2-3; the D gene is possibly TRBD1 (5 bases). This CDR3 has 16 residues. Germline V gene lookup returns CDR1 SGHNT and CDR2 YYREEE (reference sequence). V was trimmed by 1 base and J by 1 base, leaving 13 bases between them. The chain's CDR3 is CASSLTQGSGTDTQYF. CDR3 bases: TGTGCCAGCAGCTTGACCCAGGGCTCTGGCACAGATACGCAGTATTTT.

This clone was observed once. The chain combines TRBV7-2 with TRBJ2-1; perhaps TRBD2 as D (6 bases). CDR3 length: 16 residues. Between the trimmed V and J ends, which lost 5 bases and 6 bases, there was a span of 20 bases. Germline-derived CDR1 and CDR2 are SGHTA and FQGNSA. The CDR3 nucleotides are TGTGCCAGCAGCGCCCACCGGGACTTGGGGGGCAATGAGCAGTTCTTC. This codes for CASSAHRDLGGNEQFF.

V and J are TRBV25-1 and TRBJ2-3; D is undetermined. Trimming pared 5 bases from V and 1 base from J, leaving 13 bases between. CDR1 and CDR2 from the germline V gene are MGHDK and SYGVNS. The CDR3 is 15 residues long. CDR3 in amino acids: CASSRPTFGTDTQYF. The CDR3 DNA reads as TGTGCCAGCAGTAGGCCGACCTTTGGCACAGATACGCAGTATTTT.

The CDR3: CASSDREDNEQYF. The CDR3 bases are TGTGCCAGCAGTGACAGGGAGGATAACGAGCAGTACTTC. The chain recombines TRBV28 with TRBJ2-7, with D tentatively TRBD1 (7 bases). The CDR3 length is 13 residues. V lost 5 bases and J lost 5, with 13 bases in between. CDR1 is MDHEN, CDR2 SYDVKM, per germline.

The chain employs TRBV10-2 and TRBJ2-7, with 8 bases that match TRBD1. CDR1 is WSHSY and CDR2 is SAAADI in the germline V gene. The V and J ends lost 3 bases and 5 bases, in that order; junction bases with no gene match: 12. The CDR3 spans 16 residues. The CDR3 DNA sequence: TGCGCCAGCAGTGATCCCACAGGGGGAATTGGACACGAGCAGTACTTC. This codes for CASSDPTGGIGHEQYF.

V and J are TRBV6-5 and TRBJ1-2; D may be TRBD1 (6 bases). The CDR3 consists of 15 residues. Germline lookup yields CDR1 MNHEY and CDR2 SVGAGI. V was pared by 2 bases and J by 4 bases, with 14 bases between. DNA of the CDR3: TGTGCCAGCAGTTACCTTGGACAGCCGATCTATGGCTACACCTTC. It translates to CASSYLGQPIYGYTF.

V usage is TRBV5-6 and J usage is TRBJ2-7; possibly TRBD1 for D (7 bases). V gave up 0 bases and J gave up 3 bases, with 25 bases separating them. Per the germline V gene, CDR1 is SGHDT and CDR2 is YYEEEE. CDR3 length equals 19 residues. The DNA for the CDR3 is TGTGCCAGCAGCTTGGCCGATGGTTTCTGGGCAGGGGGGAACTACGAGCAGTACTTC. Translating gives CASSLADGFWAGGNYEQYF.

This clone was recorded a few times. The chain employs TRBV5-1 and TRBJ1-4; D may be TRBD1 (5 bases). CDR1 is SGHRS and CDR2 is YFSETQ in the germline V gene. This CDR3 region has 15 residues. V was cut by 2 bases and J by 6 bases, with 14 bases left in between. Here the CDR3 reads CASSFLPGVYEKLFF. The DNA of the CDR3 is TGCGCCAGCAGCTTTCTTCCGGGGGTATATGAAAAACTGTTTTTT.

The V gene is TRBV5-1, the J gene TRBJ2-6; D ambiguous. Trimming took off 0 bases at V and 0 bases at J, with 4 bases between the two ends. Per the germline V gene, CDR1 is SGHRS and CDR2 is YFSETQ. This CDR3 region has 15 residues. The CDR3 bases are TGCGCCAGCAGCTTGGGGGGCTCTGGGGCCAACGTCCTGACTTTC. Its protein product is CASSLGGSGANVLTF.

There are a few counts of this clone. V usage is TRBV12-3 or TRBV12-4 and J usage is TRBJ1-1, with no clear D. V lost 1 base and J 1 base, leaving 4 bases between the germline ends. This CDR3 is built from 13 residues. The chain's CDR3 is CASSLGGNTEAFF. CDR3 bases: TGTGCCAGCAGTTTAGGGGGGAACACTGAAGCTTTCTTT.

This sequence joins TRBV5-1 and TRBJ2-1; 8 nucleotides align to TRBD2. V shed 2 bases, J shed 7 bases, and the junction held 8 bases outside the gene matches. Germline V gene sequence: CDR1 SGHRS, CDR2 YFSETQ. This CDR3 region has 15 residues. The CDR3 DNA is TGCGCCAGCAGCTTTATTGCGGGGGGCAGGAATGAGCAGTTCTTC. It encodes CASSFIAGGRNEQFF.

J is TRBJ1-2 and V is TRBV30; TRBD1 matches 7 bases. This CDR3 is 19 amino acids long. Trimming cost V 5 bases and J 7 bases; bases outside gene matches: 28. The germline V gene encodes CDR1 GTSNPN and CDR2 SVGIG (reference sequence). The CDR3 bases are TGTGCCTGGCGCGGTGACCGAACCGGGACAGCCCCTTCCGGAATTGGCTACACCTTC. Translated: CAWRGDRTGTAPSGIGYTF.

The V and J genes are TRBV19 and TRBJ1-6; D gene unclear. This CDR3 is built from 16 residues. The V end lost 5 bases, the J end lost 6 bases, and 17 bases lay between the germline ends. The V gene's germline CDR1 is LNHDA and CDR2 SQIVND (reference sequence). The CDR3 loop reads CASSHTGGFGNSPLHF. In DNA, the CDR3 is TGTGCCAGTAGTCATACGGGTGGCTTTGGTAATTCACCCCTCCACTTT. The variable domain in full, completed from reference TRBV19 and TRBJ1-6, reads DGGITQSPKYLFRKEGQNVTLSCEQNLNHDAMYWYRQDPGQGLRLIYYSQIVNDFQKGDIAEGYSVSREKKESFPLTVTSAQKNPTAFYLCASSHTGGFGNSPLHFGNGTRLTVT.

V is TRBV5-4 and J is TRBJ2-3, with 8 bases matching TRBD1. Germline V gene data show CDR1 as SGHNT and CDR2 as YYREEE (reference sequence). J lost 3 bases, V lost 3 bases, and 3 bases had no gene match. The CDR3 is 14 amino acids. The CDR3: CASSSQGGTDTQYF. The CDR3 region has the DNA TGTGCCAGCAGCTCACAGGGGGGTACAGATACGCAGTATTTT.

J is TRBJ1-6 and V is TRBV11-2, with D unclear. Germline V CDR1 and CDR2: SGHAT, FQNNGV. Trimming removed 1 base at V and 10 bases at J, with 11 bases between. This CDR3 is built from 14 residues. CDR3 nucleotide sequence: TGTGCCAGCAGCTTAGGGTGGCGTGGATCACCCCTCCACTTT. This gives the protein CASSLGWRGSPLHF.

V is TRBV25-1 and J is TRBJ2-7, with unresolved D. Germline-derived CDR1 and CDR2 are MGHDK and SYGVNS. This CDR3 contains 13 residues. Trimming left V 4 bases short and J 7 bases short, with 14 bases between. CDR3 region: CASSGLKYAEQYF. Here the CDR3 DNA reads TGTGCCAGCAGTGGCCTGAAATATGCGGAGCAGTACTTC.

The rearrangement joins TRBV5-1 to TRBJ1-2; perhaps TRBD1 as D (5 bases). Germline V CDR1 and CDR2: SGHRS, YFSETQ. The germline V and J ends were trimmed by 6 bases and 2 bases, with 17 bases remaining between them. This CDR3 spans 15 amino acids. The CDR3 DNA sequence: TGCGCCAGCAAGACCAGGGAGACGACGAACTATGGCTACACCTTC. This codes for CASKTRETTNYGYTF.

The CDR3 is CSVEWTGREQYF. CDR3 nucleotides: TGCAGCGTTGAATGGACAGGGCGTGAGCAGTACTTC. J is TRBJ2-7 and V is TRBV29-1, with TRBD1 identical over 8 bases. CDR3 size: 12 residues. V gave up 2 bases and J gave up 7 bases; unmatched junction bases: 4. The germline V gene has CDR1 SQVTM and CDR2 ANQGSEA.

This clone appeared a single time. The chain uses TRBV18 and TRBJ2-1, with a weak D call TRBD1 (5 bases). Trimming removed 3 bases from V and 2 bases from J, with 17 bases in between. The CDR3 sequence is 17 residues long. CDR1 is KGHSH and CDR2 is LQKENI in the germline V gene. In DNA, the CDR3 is TGTGCCAGCTCACCGCCTGTTGGGCAGGGTCCCTACAATGAGCAGTTCTTC. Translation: CASSPPVGQGPYNEQFF.